The 20 T cell receptor beta chains given below trace back to one sample, sequenced in a study of graft-versus-host responses after intestinal transplantation. Sequencing used immunoSEQ multiplex PCR; TCRdb keeps in-frame clones, though not all of them. The sample includes about 120,000 clones, approximately 90% seen only once; the top ten take approximately 0.18%. No antigen is known for these receptors. Source: unstimulated CD4+ T cells sorted from spleen or lymph node cells, taken before intestinal transplant. The source of these receptors is a human donor who received an intestinal transplant.

J is TRBJ2-5 and V is TRBV6-5; no clear D gene. The CDR3 is 14 residues long. V was trimmed by 5 bases and J by 7 bases, leaving 17 bases between them. CDR1 MNHEY and CDR2 SVGAGI come from the germline V gene. This CDR3 is CASSPYTFARTQYF. The CDR3 bases are TGTGCCAGCAGTCCCTATACGTTTGCGAGGACCCAGTACTTC.

This clone was seen once. The chain combines TRBV10-1 with TRBJ2-1; 9 nucleotides line up with TRBD2. The CDR3 contains 16 residues. V shed 7 bases and J 4 bases; nucleotides not matched to a gene: 11. Germline-derived CDR1 and CDR2 are WNHNN and SYGVQD (reference sequence). The CDR3 sequence: CASTGAGGKGYNEQFF. The DNA of the CDR3 is TGCGCCAGCACTGGAGCGGGGGGTAAGGGATACAATGAGCAGTTCTTC.

The chain recombines TRBV5-4 with TRBJ2-6, with 8 bases identical to TRBD1. CDR1 and CDR2 from the germline V gene are SGHNT and YYREEE (reference sequence). The junction had 3 bases not matched to a gene; V was cut back by 5 bases and J by 2 bases. The CDR3 extends over 15 amino acids. The CDR3 is CASRQDRAGANVLTF. The DNA for the CDR3 is TGTGCCAGCAGGCAGGACAGGGCTGGGGCCAACGTCCTGACTTTC. Filled out from reference TRBV5-4 and TRBJ2-6, the complete variable domain reads ETGVTQSPTHLIKTRGQQVTLRCSSQSGHNTVSWYQQALGQGPQFIFQYYREEENGRGNFPPRFSGLQFPNYSSELNVNALELDDSALYLCASRQDRAGANVLTFGAGSRLTVL.

V and J are TRBV2 and TRBJ1-2; D might be TRBD1 (5 bases). Germline CDR1 is SNHLY and CDR2 is FYNNEI. V was trimmed by 4 bases and J by 1 base, leaving 13 bases between them. This CDR3 comprises 15 residues. The CDR3 region is CASSVDRVINYGYTF. Here the CDR3 DNA reads TGTGCCAGCAGTGTAGACAGAGTTATTAACTATGGCTACACCTTC.

The V and J genes are TRBV15 and TRBJ1-1, with 9 bases identical to TRBD1. The CDR3 loop spans 17 amino acids. V was clipped by 5 bases and J by 5 bases; unmatched bases: 15. Looked up from germline, CDR1 is LNHNV and CDR2 is YYDKDF (reference sequence). The CDR3 region has the DNA TGTGCCACCAGCTGGGGACAGGGTTCGGCTGGGAAGACTGAAGCTTTCTTT. Translated, it gives CATSWGQGSAGKTEAFF. Looking up the rest from reference TRBV15 and TRBJ1-1 gives the full variable domain: DAMVIQNPRYQVTQFGKPVTLSCSQTLNHNVMYWYQQKSSQAPKLLFHYYDKDFNNEADTPDNFQSRRPNTSFCFLDIRSPGLGDTAMYLCATSWGQGSAGKTEAFFGQGTRLTVV.

This clone was detected only a few times. The V gene is TRBV5-1, the J gene TRBJ1-4; D is possibly TRBD1 (5 bases). The CDR3 sequence is 14 residues long. Germline loops: CDR1 SGHRS, CDR2 YFSETQ. The V end lost 4 bases, the J end lost 7 bases, and 14 bases lay between the germline ends. The CDR3 nucleotides are TGCGCCAGCAGCCGGGGGAGGTTTGGTGAAAAACTGTTTTTT. It encodes CASSRGRFGEKLFF.

The chain employs TRBV29-1 and TRBJ2-5; 7 bases align to TRBD1. Trimming cost V 7 bases and J 5 bases; bases outside gene matches: 16. CDR3 size: 15 residues. Germline lookup yields CDR1 SQVTM and CDR2 ANQGSEA. Here the CDR3 reads CSAPRPGTAGETQYF. CDR3 sequence (DNA): TGCAGCGCCCCGAGGCCTGGGACAGCCGGTGAGACCCAGTACTTC.

The V call is TRBV4-1, the J call TRBJ2-3; D gene ambiguous. V lost 5 bases, J lost 5 bases, and 11 bases lay in between. The V gene's germline CDR1 is MGHRA and CDR2 YSYEKL. The CDR3 length is 13 residues. In nucleotides, the CDR3 is TGCGCCAGCAGCTATCTCGGTCTAGATACGCAGTATTTT. Encoded protein: CASSYLGLDTQYF.

The chain is built from TRBV20-1 and TRBJ1-2; D may be TRBD1 (5 bases). V shed 0 bases and J shed 12 bases, with 11 bases lying between them. The CDR3 extends over 11 amino acids. Germline CDR1 and CDR2: DFQATT and SNEGSKA (reference sequence). The CDR3 region has the DNA TGCAGTGCTAGAGATCGGGGGGGTAACACCTTC. As protein: CSARDRGGNTF.

This chain uses TRBV7-9 with TRBJ2-1; tentative D call: TRBD2 (7 bases). CDR3 length: 16 residues. V was shortened by 1 base and J by 4 bases, with 14 bases between the two germline ends. Germline CDR1 is SEHNR and CDR2 is FQNEAQ (reference sequence). CDR3 region: CASSLVGRGLYNEQFF. CDR3 nucleotide sequence: TGTGCCAGCAGCTTAGTCGGGCGGGGGCTTTACAATGAGCAGTTCTTC. The variable domain in full, with the rest retrieved from reference TRBV7-9 and TRBJ2-1, is DTGVSQNPRHKITKRGQNVTFRCDPISEHNRLYWYRQTLGQGPEFLTYFQNEAQLEKSRLLSDRFSAERPKGSFSTLEIQRTEQGDSAMYLCASSLVGRGLYNEQFFGPGTRLTVL.

The chain recombines TRBV18 with TRBJ2-1; weak D call: TRBD1 (6 bases). Germline values: CDR1 KGHSH, CDR2 LQKENI. The CDR3 is made up of 14 amino acids. V dropped 2 bases and J dropped 10 bases, with 15 bases sitting between them. CDR3 loop: CASSPNTGPGEQFF. The CDR3 region has the DNA TGTGCCAGCTCACCAAATACAGGGCCGGGAGAGCAGTTCTTC.

J is TRBJ2-4 and V is TRBV4-3; 8 bases align to TRBD1. Trimming at V came to 4 bases and at J to 6 bases, leaving 8 bases not matched to a gene. Germline CDR1 is LGHNA and CDR2 is YSLEER. The CDR3 has 15 amino acids. The CDR3 loop reads CASSRGHRGINIQYF. The CDR3 region has the DNA TGCGCCAGCAGCCGGGGTCACAGGGGGATAAACATTCAGTACTTC.

This sequence joins TRBV28 and TRBJ1-5, with TRBD1 identical over 8 bases. Trimming cost V 6 bases and J 5 bases; bases outside gene matches: 6. Germline loops: CDR1 MDHEN, CDR2 SYDVKM. The CDR3 loop spans 14 amino acids. DNA for the CDR3: TGTGCCAGCAGCGACAGGGGCTGGGATCAGCCCCAGCATTTT. Its translation: CASSDRGWDQPQHF.

CDR3 region: CASSYMDRGNSPLHF. The CDR3 nucleotides are TGTGCCAGCAGTTACATGGACAGGGGAAATTCACCCCTCCACTTT. This chain uses TRBV6-6 with TRBJ1-6; 9 bases align to TRBD1. With V trimmed by 2 bases and J by 7 bases, 3 bases remained unmatched. There are 15 residues in the CDR3. Germline values: CDR1 MNHNY, CDR2 SVGAGI (reference sequence).

This clone was seen only a few times. The chain joins TRBV4-3 to TRBJ1-6; the D gene is possibly TRBD1 (6 bases). CDR3 size: 15 residues. The germline V gene encodes CDR1 LGHNA and CDR2 YSLEER. V was shortened by 1 base and J by 6 bases, with 10 bases between the two germline ends. The CDR3 loop is CASSQVRGVNSPLHF. The CDR3 DNA follows: TGCGCCAGCAGCCAAGTCAGGGGCGTTAATTCACCCCTCCACTTT.

The chain has TRBV5-8 and TRBJ2-7, with a possible D match to TRBD2 (6 bases). The ends were cut back, 3 bases at V and 3 bases at J, with 13 bases in the middle. Germline V gives CDR1 SGHTS, CDR2 YDEGEE. The CDR3 consists of 14 residues. CDR3 amino acids: CASSYGGVFYEQYF. DNA of the CDR3: TGTGCCAGCAGCTATGGCGGGGTATTCTACGAGCAGTACTTC.

The chain recombines TRBV27 with TRBJ2-3; D is unresolved. Looked up from germline, CDR1 is MNHEY and CDR2 is SMNVEV (reference sequence). This CDR3 comprises 14 residues. V gave up 6 bases and J gave up 2 bases, with 12 bases separating them. The CDR3 protein is CASRPGLHTDTQYF. DNA for the CDR3: TGTGCCAGCAGGCCTGGGCTGCACACAGATACGCAGTATTTT.

Written as DNA, the CDR3 is TGTGCCAGCAGCTTTAGGGCCAGGGACAATGAGCAGTTCTTC. Its translation: CASSFRARDNEQFF. The chain carries TRBV7-8 and TRBJ2-1; D may be TRBD1 (5 bases). The CDR3 has 14 residues. CDR1 is SGHVS, CDR2 FQNEAQ, per germline. Trimming removed 3 bases at V and 5 bases at J, with 11 bases between.

The rearrangement joins TRBV28 to TRBJ1-3; D is uncertain. The CDR3 loop spans 16 amino acids. In germline, CDR1 is MDHEN, CDR2 SYDVKM. The ends were cut back, 3 bases at V and 0 bases at J, with 12 bases in the middle. This chain's CDR3 is CASSFARSSSGNTIYF. In DNA form, the CDR3 reads TGTGCCAGCAGTTTCGCCAGGTCGAGCTCTGGAAACACCATATATTTT.

The CDR3 coding sequence is TGTGCCAGCAGCTTGCGGGCTAGCCCTTCCAATGAGCAGTTCTTC. This translates into CASSLRASPSNEQFF. The J gene is TRBJ2-1, the V gene TRBV5-4, with D perhaps TRBD2 (5 bases). Trimming shortened V by 1 base and J by 6 bases, and 14 bases separated the two germline ends. This CDR3 has 15 amino acids. Germline V lookup: CDR1 SGHNT, CDR2 YYREEE (reference sequence).